The source of this T cell receptor (beta chain) is a study of shared clonotypes between healthy human individuals. This clone appeared a few times. The V gene lost 3 bases and the J gene lost 2 bases, with 7 bases spanning the gap. CDR1 is SGHAT and CDR2 is FQNNGV in the germline V gene. The CDR3 is made up of 13 amino acids. Sequencing used immunoSEQ multiplex PCR; TCRdb keeps in-frame clones, though not all of them. The sample has a few million clones; about nine tenths are singletons. This clonotype was obtained from a man aged 18 to 35 in good health. Some clones in this sample may be carry-over from other donors' samples. Sequenced input: naive CD4+ T cells from PBMCs. Specified subset: CD45RA+ positively selected. This chain connects TRBV11-2 to TRBJ1-1; D gene uncertain. The DNA of the CDR3 is TGTGCCAGCAGCTTGACGTCAAACACTGAAGCTTTCTTT. Its protein is CASSLTSNTEAFF.